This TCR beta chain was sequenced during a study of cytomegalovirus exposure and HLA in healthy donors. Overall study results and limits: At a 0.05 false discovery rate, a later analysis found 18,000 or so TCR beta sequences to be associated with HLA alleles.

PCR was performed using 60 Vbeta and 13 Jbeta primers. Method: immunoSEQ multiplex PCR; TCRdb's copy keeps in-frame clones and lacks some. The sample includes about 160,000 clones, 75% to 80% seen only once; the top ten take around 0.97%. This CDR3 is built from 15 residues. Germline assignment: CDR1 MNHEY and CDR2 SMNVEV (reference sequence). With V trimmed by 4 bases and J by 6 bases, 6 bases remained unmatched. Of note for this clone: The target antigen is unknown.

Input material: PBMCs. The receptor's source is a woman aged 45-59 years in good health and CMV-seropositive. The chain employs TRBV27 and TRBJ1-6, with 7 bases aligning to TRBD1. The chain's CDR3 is CASSYSGTVNSPLHF. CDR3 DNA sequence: TGTGCCAGCAGTTATTCCGGGACAGTTAATTCACCCCTCCACTTT.